Listed here are 15 T cell receptor beta chains from one sample, sequenced in a study of blood T cells in healthy people across ages (dated by TCRdb to between 2014 and 2017). The library came from 5' RACE. TCRdb lists the instrument as Illumina HiSeq 2500. A second PCR of roughly 7 to 11 cycles was run with a J-beta primer mix and a sample-barcoded 5' primer. Using fastp at Q25 and MiXCR, TCRdb reprocessed the public reads and kept productive beta chains. Identical CDR3 proteins give one entry, which carries the most common genes and DNA. This sample is represented by some 1.6 million distinct CDR3 sequences; about 32% of them were singletons. Approximately 11% of the sample rests with the top ten. The source material was blood. The receptor source for this set is a woman in her thirties in good health.

This clonotype was picked up a small number of times. The chain has TRBV7-3 and TRBJ2-7, with 9 bases matching TRBD2. The V gene end was trimmed by 2 bases and the J gene end by 3 bases; junction bases not matched to a gene: 17. This CDR3 region has 19 residues. Germline lookup yields CDR1 SGHTA and CDR2 FQGTGA. CDR3 DNA: TGTGCCAGCAGCTTATTGCGTCTAGCGGGGAAAAAACTCCGCTACGAGCAGTACTTC. Residues: CASSLLRLAGKKLRYEQYF.

This clonotype appeared many times. The chain couples TRBV5-1 to TRBJ2-5; 8 bases map to TRBD1. The CDR3 has 13 amino acids. The V gene's germline CDR1 is SGHRS and CDR2 YFSETQ. V shed 4 bases, J shed 4 bases, and the junction held 3 bases outside the gene matches. This CDR3 is CASSTGTGETQYF. CDR3 sequence (DNA): TGCGCCAGCAGCACCGGGACAGGAGAGACCCAGTACTTC. Full variable domain (outside the CDR3, taken from reference TRBV5-1 and TRBJ2-5): KAGVTQTPRYLIKTRGQQVTLSCSPISGHRSVSWYQQTPGQGLQFLFEYFSETQRNKGNFPGRFSGRQFSNSRSEMNVSTLELGDSALYLCASSTGTGETQYFGPGTRLLVL.

The rearrangement links TRBV3-1 to TRBJ1-2, with a possible D match to TRBD1 (5 bases). This CDR3 spans 12 amino acids. Germline assignment: CDR1 LGHDT and CDR2 YNNKEL (reference sequence). Trimming removed 6 bases from V and 11 bases from J, with 16 bases in between. The CDR3 loop reads CASSGTDLGYTF. CDR3 DNA: TGTGCCAGCAGTGGGACGGACCTGGGGTACACCTTC.

The sample holds a few counts of this clonotype. The gene calls are TRBV16 and TRBJ2-7; D is uncertain. Germline V gene data show CDR1 as KGHSY and CDR2 as FQNENV. Trimming left V 3 bases short and J 2 bases short, with 14 bases between. CDR3 size: 15 residues. The CDR3 nucleotides read TGTGCCAGCAGCCAGCGAGGACCCCATACCTACGAGCAGTACTTC. Its translation: CASSQRGPHTYEQYF. The whole variable domain, remainder taken from reference TRBV16 and TRBJ2-7, is GEEVAQTPKHLVRGEGQKAKLYCAPIKGHSYVFWYQQVLKNEFKFLISFQNENVFDETGMPKERFSAKCLPNSPCSLEIQATKLEDSAVYFCASSQRGPHTYEQYFGPGTRLTVT.

The genes are TRBV7-2 and TRBJ2-7, with D unclear. V gave up 4 bases and J gave up 0 bases, with 10 bases separating them. The CDR3 sequence is 14 residues long. Per germline, CDR1 SGHTA and CDR2 FQGNSA. CDR3 DNA sequence: TGTGCCAGCAGCTCCGCCCCCCTCTCCTACGAGCAGTACTTC. This translates into CASSSAPLSYEQYF. Full variable domain (missing parts from reference TRBV7-2 and TRBJ2-7): GAGVSQSPSNKVTEKGKDVELRCDPISGHTALYWYRQSLGQGLEFLIYFQGNSAPDKSGLPSDRFSAERTGGSVSTLTIQRTQQEDSAVYLCASSSAPLSYEQYFGPGTRLTVT.

The chain links TRBV9 to TRBJ1-1; D may be TRBD1 (6 bases). Deletions cut 4 bases from V and 6 bases from J, with 13 bases between. Per germline, CDR1 SGDLS and CDR2 YYNGEE. CDR3 length equals 13 residues. The CDR3 region is CASSKDGTPEAFF. The CDR3 DNA is TGTGCCAGCAGCAAAGACGGGACACCTGAAGCTTTCTTT.

This clonotype was observed a handful of times. V is TRBV11-3 and J is TRBJ2-3, with D uncertain. Germline V gives CDR1 SGHNT, CDR2 YENEEA. Trimming removed 5 bases from V and 5 bases from J, with 14 bases in between. The CDR3 extends over 14 amino acids. In DNA, the CDR3 is TGTGCCAGCAGCCCCGACCCTCGAGGAGATACGCAGTATTTT. Residues: CASSPDPRGDTQYF. Full variable domain (rest looked up from reference TRBV11-3 and TRBJ2-3): EAGVVQSPRYKIIEKKQPVAFWCNPISGHNTLYWYLQNLGQGPELLIRYENEEAVDDSQLPKDRFSAERLKGVDSTLKIQPAELGDSAVYLCASSPDPRGDTQYFGPGTRLTVL.

This chain joins TRBV19 and TRBJ2-5; D may be TRBD1 or TRBD2 (6 bases each). The DNA matches TRBJ2-4 better at its end, which makes the J call doubtful. The CDR3 is made up of 18 amino acids. Germline V gives CDR1 LNHDA, CDR2 SQIVND (reference sequence). CDR3 sequence (DNA): TGTGCCAGTAGTATATCAGGGGCGGGGTGGGGCTACAAAAACATTCAGTACTTC. Translated, it gives CASSISGAGWGYKNIQYF.

The chain is built from TRBV19 and TRBJ2-3; 16 bases map to TRBD2. This CDR3 spans 13 amino acids. The germline V gene has CDR1 LNHDA and CDR2 SQIVND (reference sequence). The CDR3 reads CAAGTSGGATQYF. The DNA for the CDR3 is TGTGCAGCCGGGACTAGCGGGGGGGCGACGCAGTATTTT.

J is TRBJ2-1 and V is TRBV10-3, with D perhaps assigned TRBD1 or TRBD2 (5 bases each). CDR1 and CDR2 (germline): ENHRY, SYGVKD. The CDR3 runs 14 residues. V dropped 6 bases and J dropped 6 bases, with 15 bases sitting between them. CDR3 loop: CAISQPGTSNEQFF. DNA of the CDR3: TGTGCCATCAGCCAGCCCGGGACCTCCAATGAGCAGTTCTTC.

As for this clonotype: Relative to the germline gene, one junction end is altered; a read error may explain this. The CDR3 region has the DNA TGTGCCAGCACGATCTACGAGTGGACAGGGACTAATGAAAAACCGTTTTTT. It encodes CASTIYEWTGTNEKPFF. This chain links TRBV5-5 with TRBJ1-4; 8 nucleotides align to TRBD1. CDR1 SGHKS and CDR2 YYEKEE come from the germline V gene (reference sequence). The CDR3 contains 17 residues. Looking up the rest from reference TRBV5-5 and TRBJ1-4 gives the full variable domain: DAGVTQSPTHLIKTRGQQVTLRCSPISGHKSVSWYQQVLGQGPQFIFQYYEKEERGRGNFPDRFSARQFPNYSSELNVNALLLGDSALYLCASTIYEWTGTNEKPFFGSGTQLSVL.

Only one count was recorded for this clonotype. This clone may be a read error of a much larger clone one base away. The chain recombines TRBV4-1 with TRBJ2-7; 12 bases match TRBD1. Germline-derived CDR1 and CDR2 are MGHRA and YSYEKL. Losses at the gene ends were 4 bases for V and 7 bases for J; bases not matched to a gene: 14. The CDR3 is made up of 17 amino acids. The CDR3 here is CASSPRDQGQGAREQYF. As DNA, the CDR3 is TGCGCCAGCAGCCCGAGGGACCAGGGACAGGGGGCAAGGGAGCAGTACTTC.

The DNA for the CDR3 is TGTGCCAGGACGGGGGGAGGTCTTCACAATGAGCAGTTCTTC. Translated, it gives CARTGGGLHNEQFF. The V gene is TRBV2, the J gene TRBJ2-1; 7 bases line up with TRBD2. The ends lost 9 bases at V and 5 bases at J; junction bases unmatched: 10. The germline CDR1 and CDR2 sequences are SNHLY and FYNNEI. CDR3 length: 14 residues.

J is TRBJ2-4 and V is TRBV18, with TRBD2 as a possible D gene (5 bases). Germline V gene data show CDR1 as KGHSH and CDR2 as LQKENI. Trimming left V 3 bases short and J 8 bases short, with 14 bases between. CDR3 length equals 14 residues. The CDR3 loop reads CASSPRRLEDIQYF. CDR3 sequence (DNA): TGTGCCAGCTCACCTCGGCGGCTGGAGGACATTCAGTACTTC.

This clonotype was counted only a few times. The V call is TRBV3-1, the J call TRBJ2-1; D gene ambiguous. Germline V lookup: CDR1 LGHDT, CDR2 YNNKEL (reference sequence). The CDR3 runs 15 residues. V was shortened by 4 bases and J by 6 bases, with 16 bases between the two germline ends. CDR3 residues: CASSPGSGIVNEQFF. The DNA for the CDR3 is TGTGCCAGCAGCCCCGGTAGTGGGATAGTCAATGAGCAGTTCTTC.